This TCR beta chain stems from a study of blood T cell repertoires in COVID-19. Clones were sequenced by immunoSEQ multiplex PCR, and TCRdb holds only the in-frame ones, with some missing. The table includes about 78,000 clones, about 90% detected once. V was pared by 6 bases and J by 1 base, with 8 bases between. CDR1 KGHSH and CDR2 LQKENI come from the germline V gene. The CDR3 length is 13 residues. The chain combines TRBV18 with TRBJ2-3; weak D call: TRBD2 (6 bases). This TCR was recovered from an elderly woman with active or convalescent COVID-19. Specimen: peripheral blood. CDR3 amino acids: CASSPSGTDTQYF. The DNA for the CDR3 is TGTGCCAGCTCGCCTAGCGGCACAGATACGCAGTATTTT.